This TCR beta chain was identified in a study of cytomegalovirus exposure and HLA in healthy donors. Both 60 Vbeta primers and 13 Jbeta primers went into the PCR. The data were produced by immunoSEQ multiplex PCR, yet TCRdb's version contains in-frame clones alone and is incomplete. The table has about 70,000 clones, roughly 68% seen once. The source of this sequence is a woman in her sixties or seventies in good health and CMV-seropositive. The sequencing input was PBMCs.

The CDR3 nucleotides read TGTGCCAGCAGCCCCGGGACTAGCGGGAGTCTAAGGGATACGCAGTATTTT. As protein: CASSPGTSGSLRDTQYF. The rearrangement uses TRBV11-2 and TRBJ2-3; 14 positions match TRBD2. The CDR3 runs to 17 residues. With V trimmed by 5 bases and J by 6 bases, 10 bases remained unmatched. Germline V lookup: CDR1 SGHAT, CDR2 FQNNGV.